The next 21 T cell receptor beta chains were all read from a single sample in a study of T cell responses to AZD1222 COVID-19 vaccine. The data were produced by immunoSEQ multiplex PCR, yet TCRdb's version contains in-frame clones alone and is incomplete. The table shows 150,000 to 160,000 clones, with about 87% occurring only once. The specimen comprised peripheral blood, sampled on day 0 of AZD1222 vaccination. The receptors shown here come from an adult in good health.

The chain recombines TRBV5-4 with TRBJ1-1; no clear D. Per the germline V gene, CDR1 is SGHNT and CDR2 is YYREEE (reference sequence). CDR3 length: 12 residues. Trimming removed 5 bases from V and 6 bases from J, with 11 bases in between. The CDR3 region has the DNA TGTGCCAGCAGTCTGATAGGAGCTGAAGCTTTCTTT. Encoded protein: CASSLIGAEAFF.

The chain joins TRBV5-8 to TRBJ2-3, with 9 bases that match TRBD1. Germline values: CDR1 SGHTS, CDR2 YDEGEE. The CDR3 loop spans 14 amino acids. J lost 4 bases, V lost 0 bases, and 0 bases had no gene match. CDR3 nucleotide sequence: TGTGCCAGCAGCTTGGGACAGGGGGCAGATACGCAGTATTTT. It translates to CASSLGQGADTQYF. The variable domain in full, completed from reference TRBV5-8 and TRBJ2-3, reads EAGVTQSPTHLIKTRGQQATLRCSPISGHTSVYWYQQALGLGLQFLLWYDEGEERNRGNFPPRFSGRQFPNYSSELNVNALELEDSALYLCASSLGQGADTQYFGPGTRLTVL.

The chain uses TRBV11-2 and TRBJ2-1, with 7 bases that match TRBD1. The CDR3 sequence is 15 residues long. Per the germline V gene, CDR1 is SGHAT and CDR2 is FQNNGV. The J segment lost 4 bases and the V segment lost 1 base, leaving 4 bases of the junction unmatched. The CDR3 reads CASSLGQGGYNEQFF. The CDR3 nucleotides read TGTGCCAGCAGCTTAGGACAGGGTGGATACAATGAGCAGTTCTTC.

The chain couples TRBV7-2 to TRBJ2-1; perhaps TRBD2 as D (6 bases). V lost 1 base and J lost 9, with 19 bases in between. Germline assignment: CDR1 SGHTA and CDR2 FQGNSA. There are 16 residues in the CDR3. CDR3 bases: TGTGCCAGCAGCTTAGTAGATCCCCAATTGGGAGGTGAGCAGTTCTTC. This translates into CASSLVDPQLGGEQFF.

This rearrangement joins TRBV19 to TRBJ1-6; D gene ambiguous. Germline loops: CDR1 LNHDA, CDR2 SQIVND (reference sequence). CDR3 size: 12 residues. Trimming pared 7 bases from V and 5 bases from J, leaving 6 bases between. CDR3 sequence: CASNRDNSPLHF. CDR3 nucleotides: TGTGCCAGTAACCGCGATAATTCACCCCTCCACTTT.

The chain joins TRBV7-8 to TRBJ2-5, with D perhaps TRBD2 (5 bases). V was shortened by 0 bases and J by 4 bases, with 12 bases between the two germline ends. Germline values: CDR1 SGHVS, CDR2 FQNEAQ. The CDR3 consists of 15 residues. The CDR3 coding sequence is TGTGCCAGCAGCTTAGCCGAGGGTTTCGCAGAGACCCAGTACTTC. The encoded protein is CASSLAEGFAETQYF.

The chain has TRBV14 and TRBJ1-4; D possibly corresponds to TRBD1 (5 bases). The CDR3 is 16 amino acids. Germline-derived CDR1 and CDR2 are SGHDN and FVKESK. Trimming removed 0 bases at V and 7 bases at J, with 15 bases between. The CDR3 protein is CASSQDTIRVGEKLFF. The CDR3 nucleotides read TGTGCCAGCAGCCAAGATACGATCAGGGTTGGTGAAAAACTGTTTTTT.

The CDR3, as DNA: TGTGCCAGCAGCGTAAGGACATCGGGGGGCGAGCAGTACTTC. Amino acid sequence: CASSVRTSGGEQYF. The chain carries TRBV9 and TRBJ2-7; 7 nucleotides match TRBD2. V lost 1 base and J lost 6; bases outside the gene matches: 7. The CDR3 consists of 14 residues. The germline V gene has CDR1 SGDLS and CDR2 YYNGEE.

The chain combines TRBV18 with TRBJ2-5; 7 nucleotides agree with TRBD2. V dropped 0 bases and J dropped 1; count of bases not matched to a gene: 2. The CDR3 length is 15 residues. Germline V CDR1 and CDR2: KGHSH, LQKENI. The CDR3 protein is CASSPPGLSQETQYF. The DNA of the CDR3 is TGTGCCAGCTCACCACCGGGACTAAGCCAAGAGACCCAGTACTTC. Full variable domain (rest looked up from reference TRBV18 and TRBJ2-5): NAGVMQNPRHLVRRRGQEARLRCSPMKGHSHVYWYRQLPEEGLKFMVYLQKENIIDESGMPKERFSAEFPKEGPSILRIQQVVRGDSAAYFCASSPPGLSQETQYFGPGTRLLVL.

J is TRBJ2-7 and V is TRBV5-6; TRBD1 matches at 8 bases. V lost 2 bases to trimming and J lost 4 bases; unmatched junction nucleotides: 5. Germline V gene data show CDR1 as SGHDT and CDR2 as YYEEEE. This CDR3 is 14 amino acids long. CDR3 bases: TGTGCCAGCAGCTTCGGGACAGGACTTTACGAGCAGTACTTC. Protein product: CASSFGTGLYEQYF. Complete variable domain (other parts from reference TRBV5-6 and TRBJ2-7): DAGVTQSPTHLIKTRGQQVTLRCSPKSGHDTVSWYQQALGQGPQFIFQYYEEEERQRGNFPDRFSGHQFPNYSSELNVNALLLGDSALYLCASSFGTGLYEQYFGPGTRLTVT.

The genes are TRBV6-5 and TRBJ2-2; 7 nucleotides agree with TRBD1. The germline V gene encodes CDR1 MNHEY and CDR2 SVGAGI. The CDR3 sequence is 15 residues long. The V and J ends lost 6 bases and 4 bases, in that order; junction bases with no gene match: 8. The CDR3 here is CASSPLGDSTGELFF. CDR3 nucleotides: TGTGCCAGCAGCCCATTGGGGGACAGCACCGGGGAGCTGTTTTTT.

The CDR3 sequence is CASSVGLAGGREQFF. The CDR3 DNA reads TGTGCCAGCAGCGTTGGACTAGCGGGGGGGCGAGAGCAGTTCTTC. V usage is TRBV7-3 and J usage is TRBJ2-1; 15 bases are shared with TRBD2. The V gene's germline CDR1 is SGHTA and CDR2 FQGTGA. V lost 5 bases and J lost 10; bases outside the gene matches: 6. This CDR3 spans 15 amino acids.

V and J are TRBV7-2 and TRBJ1-2; 7 positions match TRBD1. The V gene end was trimmed by 5 bases and the J gene end by 7 bases; junction bases not matched to a gene: 10. This CDR3 contains 14 residues. CDR1 is SGHTA and CDR2 is FQGNSA in the germline V gene. The CDR3 reads CASSEPGNRGGYTF. The CDR3 nucleotides are TGTGCCAGCAGCGAGCCGGGGAACAGGGGTGGCTACACCTTC.

This chain joins TRBV5-1 and TRBJ1-2, with D hard to call. Germline V gene lookup returns CDR1 SGHRS and CDR2 YFSETQ. CDR3 length equals 16 residues. V shed 0 bases and J shed 8 bases, with 20 bases lying between them. The CDR3 bases are TGCGCCAGCAGCTTGGTGACCCGGTCGGGGTTGGGCGGCTACACCTTC. Encoded protein: CASSLVTRSGLGGYTF.

J is TRBJ2-3 and V is TRBV7-2, with 7 bases lining up with TRBD1. This CDR3 contains 14 residues. V lost 5 bases, J lost 6 bases, and 8 bases stayed unmatched. From germline, CDR1 is SGHTA and CDR2 FQGNSA. The CDR3 loop is CASSGQADRDTQYF. The CDR3 region has the DNA TGTGCCAGCAGCGGACAGGCCGATAGGGATACGCAGTATTTT. Based on the CDR3 plus reference TRBV7-2 and TRBJ2-3, the full variable domain is GAGVSQSPSNKVTEKGKDVELRCDPISGHTALYWYRQSLGQGLEFLIYFQGNSAPDKSGLPSDRFSAERTGGSVSTLTIQRTQQEDSAVYLCASSGQADRDTQYFGPGTRLTVL.

The chain recombines TRBV12-5 with TRBJ1-2; D gene uncertain. Germline V CDR1 and CDR2: LGHNT, FRNRAP. V lost 0 bases to trimming and J lost 4 bases, with 12 bases between them. The CDR3 consists of 15 residues. This chain's CDR3 is CASGLVPVGLYGYTF. The CDR3, as DNA: TGTGCTAGTGGTTTGGTACCGGTAGGGCTCTATGGCTACACCTTC.

V and J are TRBV15 and TRBJ2-1, with 8 bases lining up with TRBD1. This CDR3 spans 17 amino acids. Germline CDR1 LNHNV, CDR2 YYDKDF (reference sequence). V trimming: 1 base; J trimming: 3 bases; junction bases outside the gene matches: 8. As DNA, the CDR3 is TGTGCCACCAGCAGAGGGGGAGCAGGGGGCGTCTACAATGAGCAGTTCTTC. This encodes CATSRGGAGGVYNEQFF.

The count of this clone is one. J is TRBJ2-3 and V is TRBV4-2; D possibly corresponds to TRBD2 (6 bases). CDR3 length: 14 amino acids. Germline CDR1 reads LGHNA; CDR2 reads YNFKEQ. The V and J ends lost 4 bases and 4 bases respectively, with 12 bases between them. The CDR3 DNA sequence: TGTGCCAGCAGCCCCGGACTATTATCAGATACGCAGTATTTT. Translating it yields CASSPGLLSDTQYF.

CDR3 loop: CSVSAGLWDEQFF. The CDR3 DNA sequence: TGCAGCGTCTCTGCGGGCCTCTGGGATGAGCAGTTCTTC. The chain couples TRBV29-1 to TRBJ2-1, with a tentative D call TRBD2 (5 bases). The CDR3 sequence is 13 residues long. The germline CDR1 and CDR2 sequences are SQVTM and ANQGSEA. V was clipped by 6 bases and J by 8 bases, with 17 bases between them.

Here the CDR3 reads CASSPGGLGEAFF. The CDR3 region has the DNA TGTGCCAGCAGCCCGGGGGGGCTCGGTGAAGCTTTCTTT. The chain employs TRBV12-3 or TRBV12-4 and TRBJ1-1; weak D call: TRBD1 (6 bases). V lost 6 bases and J 7 bases, leaving 15 bases between the germline ends. This CDR3 spans 13 amino acids.

The V and J genes are TRBV5-6 and TRBJ1-2; no definite D call. The V gene's germline CDR1 is SGHDT and CDR2 YYEEEE. This CDR3 region has 14 residues. Trimming shortened V by 2 bases and J by 2 bases, and 10 bases separated the two germline ends. For the CDR3, the DNA is TGTGCCAGCAGCTTCATCGGGCCGAACTATGGCTACACCTTC. It translates to CASSFIGPNYGYTF.